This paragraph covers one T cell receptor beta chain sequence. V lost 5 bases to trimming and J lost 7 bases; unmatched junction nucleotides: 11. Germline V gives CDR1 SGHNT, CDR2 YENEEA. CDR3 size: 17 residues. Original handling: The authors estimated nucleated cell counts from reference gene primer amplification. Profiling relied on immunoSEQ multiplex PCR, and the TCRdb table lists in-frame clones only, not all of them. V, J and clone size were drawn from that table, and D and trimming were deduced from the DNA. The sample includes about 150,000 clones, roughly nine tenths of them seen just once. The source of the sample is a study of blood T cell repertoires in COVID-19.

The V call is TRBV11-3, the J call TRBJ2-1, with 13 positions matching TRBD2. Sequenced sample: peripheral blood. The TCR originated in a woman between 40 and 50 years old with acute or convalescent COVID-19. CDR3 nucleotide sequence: TGTGCCAGCAGCCCGACGAAACTAGCGGGAGGGGGGAATGAGCAGTTCTTC. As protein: CASSPTKLAGGGNEQFF.